This T cell receptor (beta chain) emerged from a study of blood T cell repertoires in COVID-19. Germline V gene sequence: CDR1 SGHRS, CDR2 YFSETQ. The CDR3 is 16 residues long. Trimming took off 0 bases at V and 0 bases at J, with 10 bases between the two ends. Authors' methods: Reference gene primer amplification gave nucleated cell count estimates. Here immunoSEQ multiplex PCR was the method, and the copy in TCRdb shows in-frame clones only, minus some. The D gene and trimming were derived from the DNA, and the V and J assignments and clone size from that table. Among tens of thousands of clones listed, 60% to 75% were seen once.

The sequenced sample consisted of peripheral blood. The chain recombines TRBV5-1 with TRBJ2-1; D is perhaps TRBD1 (5 bases). This receptor was taken from a woman in her 70s with acute or convalescent COVID-19. CDR3: CASSLGTQRSYNEQFF. CDR3 DNA sequence: TGCGCCAGCAGCTTGGGGACACAACGCTCCTACAATGAGCAGTTCTTC.